This T cell receptor (beta chain) stems from a study of blood T cell repertoires in COVID-19. Study in general: Samples came from the United States, Italy and Spain, spanning acute and convalescent COVID-19. In each case, the material was cDNA or gDNA derived from T cells, B-cell-depleted T cells, or PBMCs.

Study processing details: Counts of nucleated cells, estimated from reference gene primer amplification, were obtained. Profiling relied on immunoSEQ multiplex PCR, and the TCRdb table lists in-frame clones only, not all of them. V and J calls and clone size are as listed in that table; D and trimming were resolved from the DNA. The profile covers 150,000 to 200,000 clones, with around 82% appearing a single time and about 10% taken by the ten largest. In this sample, this clone turned up a few times. The CDR3 totals 13 residues. Sequencing input: peripheral blood. The chain couples TRBV21-1 to TRBJ2-5; the table calls TRBD1, which could not be checked here. TRBV21-1 is a pseudogene locus. This TCR was recovered from a woman of 80 years or more with active or convalescent COVID-19. The CDR3 sequence is CASSNPSQETQYF. The DNA for the CDR3 is TGTGCCAGCAGCAACCCATCCCAAGAGACCCAGTACTTC.